The clone carrying this TCR beta chain has just a few counts. Its antigen is unidentified. This entry is derived from a study of T-cell reconstitution after alpha-beta-depleted transplantation in children. Notes on the study in general: There were some patients whose high TCRbeta diversity at day 60 came from surviving recipient T cells and thymic progenitors.

Unique molecular identifiers featured in how the TCRbeta library was prepared. TCRdb reprocessed the PCR reads with MiXCR, giving one entry per CDR3 protein. The sample consists of 200,000 to 300,000 distinct CDR3 sequences, roughly 25% of them appearing once. Germline V CDR1 and CDR2: MGHRA, YSYEKL. Between the trimmed V and J ends, which lost 0 bases and 0 bases, there was a span of 8 bases. The CDR3 is 15 residues long. The chain joins TRBV4-1 to TRBJ2-5; D perhaps matches TRBD1 (6 bases). Sequencing used PBMCs, mostly from graft donor cells, obtained 360 days after TCRalphabeta/CD19-depleted stem cell transplant. The clonotype was recovered from a female patient under 10 years old who had a stem cell transplant for congenital amegakaryocytic thrombocytopenia, so the T cells may come from the graft donor. This chain's CDR3 is CASSQEGAYQETQYF. CDR3 bases: TGCGCCAGCAGCCAAGAGGGGGCGTACCAAGAGACCCAGTACTTC.